Listed below are T cell receptor beta chains from one sample, sequenced in a study of cytomegalovirus exposure and HLA in healthy donors. Some clones are missing from TCRdb's copy, which holds only in-frame ones; the method was immunoSEQ multiplex PCR. This table has roughly 150,000 clones, approximately 81% appearing once. The sequencing input was PBMCs. These receptors were collected from a woman aged 18 to 35 in good health and CMV-seronegative. Each CDR3 is given with its conserved first and last residue. Fields, in order: CDR3 DNA, CDR3 protein, J gene, V gene, clone size, D gene, CDR3 length. A D gene is named only where the DNA matches it firmly. Clone size is shown for a subset of rows, as once, few, many or a class of expanded clone.

cdr3_nt: TGTGCCAGCAGTTTAAATCCGGCGGCGGGATACGAGCAGTACTTC
cdr3_aa: CASSLNPAAGYEQYF
j_call: TRBJ2-7
v_call: TRBV27
clone_size: -
d_call: -
cdr3_length: 15

cdr3_nt: TGTGCCAGCAGCTTAACTGGGGGACAGATCTCTGGGGCCAACGTCCTGACTTTC
cdr3_aa: CASSLTGGQISGANVLTF
j_call: TRBJ2-6
v_call: TRBV7-3
clone_size: -
d_call: TRBD1
cdr3_length: 18

cdr3_nt: TGCGCCAGCAGCCAAGCGACTAGCGGGGGGACTGGGGCCAACGTCCTGACTTTC
cdr3_aa: CASSQATSGGTGANVLTF
j_call: TRBJ2-6
v_call: TRBV4-1
clone_size: few
d_call: TRBD2
cdr3_length: 18

cdr3_nt: TGTGCCAGCACTCGGGGCAGGGGAGGCACAGATACGCAGTATTTT
cdr3_aa: CASTRGRGGTDTQYF
j_call: TRBJ2-3
v_call: TRBV7-2
clone_size: once
d_call: -
cdr3_length: 15

cdr3_nt: TGTGCCGGGGCGGACAGGGGGACCGGGGAGCTGTTTTTT
cdr3_aa: CAGADRGTGELFF
j_call: TRBJ2-2
v_call: TRBV2
clone_size: once
d_call: TRBD1
cdr3_length: 13

cdr3_nt: TGCGCCAGCAGTAGAGGGATGAGCGGTGAAAAACTGTTTTTT
cdr3_aa: CASSRGMSGEKLFF
j_call: TRBJ1-4
v_call: TRBV5-1
clone_size: -
d_call: -
cdr3_length: 14

cdr3_nt: TGTGCCAGCAGTAGACCCGGCGACAGCTACGAGCAGTACTTC
cdr3_aa: CASSRPGDSYEQYF
j_call: TRBJ2-7
v_call: TRBV11-2
clone_size: -
d_call: -
cdr3_length: 14

cdr3_nt: TGTGCCAGAAGCTTGTCGTCGGGATTGCAGCCCCAGCATTTT
cdr3_aa: CARSLSSGLQPQHF
j_call: TRBJ1-5
v_call: TRBV5-3
clone_size: once
d_call: -
cdr3_length: 14

cdr3_nt: TGCAGCGCCAAGCTTCGCGAGGGCGGGGAGCTGTTTTTT
cdr3_aa: CSAKLREGGELFF
j_call: TRBJ2-2
v_call: TRBV29-1
clone_size: -
d_call: -
cdr3_length: 13

cdr3_nt: TGTGCCAGCAGCCTAGAGACTAGCTACCAAGAGACCCAGTACTTC
cdr3_aa: CASSLETSYQETQYF
j_call: TRBJ2-5
v_call: TRBV5-4
clone_size: -
d_call: TRBD2
cdr3_length: 15

cdr3_nt: TGTGCCAGCAGCTTACGGGCTCCAGTGGGGCAGACCCAGTACTTC
cdr3_aa: CASSLRAPVGQTQYF
j_call: TRBJ2-5
v_call: TRBV7-2
clone_size: -
d_call: -
cdr3_length: 15

cdr3_nt: TGTGCCAGCAGATGGGACACCTTGAAAAATGAGCAGTTCTTC
cdr3_aa: CASRWDTLKNEQFF
j_call: TRBJ2-1
v_call: TRBV27
clone_size: -
d_call: -
cdr3_length: 14

cdr3_nt: TGCAGCGCTGGGGGACAGGGGGCCGGAGAAGCTTTCTTT
cdr3_aa: CSAGGQGAGEAFF
j_call: TRBJ1-1
v_call: TRBV29-1
clone_size: -
d_call: TRBD1
cdr3_length: 13